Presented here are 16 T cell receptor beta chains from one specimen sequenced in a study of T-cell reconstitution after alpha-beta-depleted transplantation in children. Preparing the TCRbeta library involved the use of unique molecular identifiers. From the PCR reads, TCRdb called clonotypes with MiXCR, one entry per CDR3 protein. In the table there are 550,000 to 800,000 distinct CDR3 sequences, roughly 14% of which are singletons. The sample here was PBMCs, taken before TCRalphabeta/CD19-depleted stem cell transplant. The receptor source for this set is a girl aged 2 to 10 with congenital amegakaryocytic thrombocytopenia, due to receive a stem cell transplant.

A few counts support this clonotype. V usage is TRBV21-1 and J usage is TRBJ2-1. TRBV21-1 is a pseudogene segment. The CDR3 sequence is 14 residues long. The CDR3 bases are TGTGCCAGTAGAGGATATAGCTCCTACAATGAGCAGTTCTTC. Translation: CASRGYSSYNEQFF.

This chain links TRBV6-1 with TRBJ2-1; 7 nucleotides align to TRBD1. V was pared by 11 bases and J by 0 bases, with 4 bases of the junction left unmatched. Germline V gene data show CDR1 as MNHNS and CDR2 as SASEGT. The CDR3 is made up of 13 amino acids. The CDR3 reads CAAGTDSYNEQFF. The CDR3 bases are TGTGCCGCCGGGACAGACTCCTACAATGAGCAGTTCTTC.

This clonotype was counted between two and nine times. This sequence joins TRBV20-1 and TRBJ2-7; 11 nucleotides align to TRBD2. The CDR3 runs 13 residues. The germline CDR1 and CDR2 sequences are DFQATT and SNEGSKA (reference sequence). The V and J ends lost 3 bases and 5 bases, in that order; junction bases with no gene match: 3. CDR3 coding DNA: TGCAGTGCTAGGAGGGGACTAGCGGACGAGCAGTACTTC. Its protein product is CSARRGLADEQYF.

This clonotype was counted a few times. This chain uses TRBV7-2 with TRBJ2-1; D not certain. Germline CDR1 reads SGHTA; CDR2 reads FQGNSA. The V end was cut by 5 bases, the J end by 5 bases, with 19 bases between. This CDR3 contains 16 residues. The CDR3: CASSQVPDQHDNEQFF. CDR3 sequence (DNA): TGTGCCAGCAGCCAGGTCCCGGACCAGCATGACAATGAGCAGTTCTTC.

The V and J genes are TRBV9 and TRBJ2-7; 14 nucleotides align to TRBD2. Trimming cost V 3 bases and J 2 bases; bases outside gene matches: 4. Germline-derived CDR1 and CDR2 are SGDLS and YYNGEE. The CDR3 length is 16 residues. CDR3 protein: CASSARGLAGAYEQYF. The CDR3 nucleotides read TGTGCCAGCAGCGCACGGGGACTAGCGGGAGCCTACGAGCAGTACTTC. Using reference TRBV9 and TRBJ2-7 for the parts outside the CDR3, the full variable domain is DSGVTQTPKHLITATGQRVTLRCSPRSGDLSVYWYQQSLDQGLQFLIQYYNGEERAKGNILERFSAQQFPDLHSELNLSSLELGDSALYFCASSARGLAGAYEQYFGPGTRLTVT.

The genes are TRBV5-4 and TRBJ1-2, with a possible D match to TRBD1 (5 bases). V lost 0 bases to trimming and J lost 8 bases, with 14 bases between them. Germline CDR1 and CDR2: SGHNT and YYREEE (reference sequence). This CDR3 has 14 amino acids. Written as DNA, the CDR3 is TGTGCCAGCAGCTTGGACAGGCCATGGGGAGGCTACACCTTC. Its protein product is CASSLDRPWGGYTF.

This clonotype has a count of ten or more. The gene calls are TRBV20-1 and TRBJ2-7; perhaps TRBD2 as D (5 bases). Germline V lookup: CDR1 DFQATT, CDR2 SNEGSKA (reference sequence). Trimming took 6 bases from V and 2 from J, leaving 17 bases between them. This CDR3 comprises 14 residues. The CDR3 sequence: CSAPWSGSAYEQYF. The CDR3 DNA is TGCAGTGCCCCCTGGTCGGGATCGGCCTACGAGCAGTACTTC.

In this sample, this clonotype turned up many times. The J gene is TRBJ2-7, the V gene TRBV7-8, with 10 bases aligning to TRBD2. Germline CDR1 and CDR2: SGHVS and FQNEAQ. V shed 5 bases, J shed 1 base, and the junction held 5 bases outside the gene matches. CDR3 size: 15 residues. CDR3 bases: TGTGCCAGCAGCCCCTTAGCGGGAGGATCCTACGAGCAGTACTTC. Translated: CASSPLAGGSYEQYF.

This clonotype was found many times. The CDR3 here is CSARAGLLAGGFRIDTQYF. CDR3 sequence (DNA): TGCAGTGCTAGAGCTGGTCTACTAGCGGGAGGGTTTCGGATAGATACGCAGTATTTT. The chain recombines TRBV20-1 with TRBJ2-3, with TRBD2 identical over 13 bases. Trimming took 1 base from V and 5 from J; bases not matched to a gene: 15. There are 19 residues in the CDR3. Germline-derived CDR1 and CDR2 are DFQATT and SNEGSKA (reference sequence).

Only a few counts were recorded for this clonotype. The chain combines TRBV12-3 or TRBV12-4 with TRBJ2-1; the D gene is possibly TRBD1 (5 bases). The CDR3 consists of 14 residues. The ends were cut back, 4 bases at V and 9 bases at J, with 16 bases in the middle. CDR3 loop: CASSSRTIRPEQFF. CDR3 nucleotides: TGTGCCAGCAGTTCGAGGACAATCCGGCCTGAGCAGTTCTTC.

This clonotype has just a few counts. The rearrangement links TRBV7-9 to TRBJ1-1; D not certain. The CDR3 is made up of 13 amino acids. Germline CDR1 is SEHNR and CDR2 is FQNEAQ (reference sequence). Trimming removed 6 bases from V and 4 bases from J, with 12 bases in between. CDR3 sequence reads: CASSVDRRTEAFF. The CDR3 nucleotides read TGTGCCAGCAGTGTGGACCGACGCACTGAAGCTTTCTTT.

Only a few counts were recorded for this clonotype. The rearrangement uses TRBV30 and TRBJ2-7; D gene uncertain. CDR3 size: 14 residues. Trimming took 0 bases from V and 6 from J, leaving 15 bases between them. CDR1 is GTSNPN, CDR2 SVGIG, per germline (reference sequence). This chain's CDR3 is CAWSVRVEFGEQYF. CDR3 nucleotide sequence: TGTGCCTGGAGTGTACGTGTCGAATTCGGCGAGCAGTACTTC.

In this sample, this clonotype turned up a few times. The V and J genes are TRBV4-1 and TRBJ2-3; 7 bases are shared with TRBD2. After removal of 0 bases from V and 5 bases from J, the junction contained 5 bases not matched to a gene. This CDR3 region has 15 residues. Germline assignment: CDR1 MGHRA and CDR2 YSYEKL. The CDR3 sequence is CASSQEGREGDTQYF. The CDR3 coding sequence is TGCGCCAGCAGCCAAGAAGGCAGGGAGGGAGATACGCAGTATTTT.

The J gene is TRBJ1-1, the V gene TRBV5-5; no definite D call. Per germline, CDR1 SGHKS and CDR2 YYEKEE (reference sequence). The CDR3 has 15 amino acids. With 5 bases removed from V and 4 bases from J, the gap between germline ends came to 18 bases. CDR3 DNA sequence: TGTGCCAGCAGTTCCTCGCCGGCGTCGGGCACTGAAGCTTTCTTT. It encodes CASSSSPASGTEAFF.

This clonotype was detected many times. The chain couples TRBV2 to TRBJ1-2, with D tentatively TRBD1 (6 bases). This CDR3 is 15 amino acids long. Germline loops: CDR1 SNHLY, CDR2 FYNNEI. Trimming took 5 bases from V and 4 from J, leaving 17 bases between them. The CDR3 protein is CASSRRTGQSYGYTF. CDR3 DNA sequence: TGTGCCAGCAGTCGGCGGACTGGACAGAGCTATGGCTACACCTTC.

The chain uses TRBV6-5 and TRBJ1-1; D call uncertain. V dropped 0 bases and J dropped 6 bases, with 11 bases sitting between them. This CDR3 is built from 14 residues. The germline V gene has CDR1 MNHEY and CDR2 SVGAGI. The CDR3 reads CASSYSKAGAEAFF. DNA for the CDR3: TGTGCCAGCAGTTACTCGAAGGCTGGCGCTGAAGCTTTCTTT.